The T cell receptor beta chain described here comes from a study of cytomegalovirus exposure and HLA in healthy donors. Primers for the PCR totalled 60 Vbeta and 13 Jbeta. Original data processing: Roughly 11 million of the 60 million to 90 million unique TCR beta chains counted in a later analysis were shared. Libraries were prepared by immunoSEQ multiplex PCR; TCRdb keeps only in-frame clonotypes and omits some of them. V and J calls plus clone size are reproduced from that table; the DNA served to infer D and trimming. The sample holds 55,000 to 80,000 clones, 60% to 85% seen once. This receptor was taken from a man in his 70s in good health and CMV-seronegative. The specimen was PBMCs.

The CDR3 region is CASSADSYEQYF. CDR3 sequence (DNA): TGTGCCAGCAGCGCGGACAGCTACGAGCAGTACTTC. This chain connects TRBV11-2 to TRBJ2-7, with D tentatively TRBD1 (6 bases). This CDR3 spans 12 amino acids. The V gene's germline CDR1 is SGHAT and CDR2 FQNNGV. The V end lost 5 bases, the J end lost 3 bases, and 8 bases lay between the germline ends.